Sequencing of this T cell receptor (beta chain) was carried out in a study of control samples from healthy donors and cancer patients. This CDR3 has 14 residues. In germline, CDR1 is MNHNS, CDR2 SASEGT. Trimming stripped 0 bases from V and 4 bases from J, with 9 bases between. Generated by immunoSEQ multiplex PCR, the TCRdb table keeps only in-frame clones and is missing some. The sample yields about 160,000 clones, 96% seen once. Sample: blood. This TCR came from a woman younger than 45 in good health. The rearrangement links TRBV6-1 to TRBJ1-1, with D perhaps TRBD1 (5 bases). The CDR3 DNA reads as TGTGCCAGCAGTGAAGCTGGGGGAGGCACTGAAGCTTTCTTT. Its protein is CASSEAGGGTEAFF.